This T cell receptor beta chain appears in the sequencing data of a study of a mutant IDH1 vaccine in newly diagnosed glioma. The wider study: With temozolomide cycles, or 4-6 weeks after radiotherapy alone, vaccination was started. General study results and limits: Top-clonotype changes in peripheral T cells seemed unrelated to pseudoprogression.

Sequenced by immunoSEQ multiplex PCR; TCRdb stores in-frame clones only, minus some. The table shows roughly 40,000 clones, with roughly 90% occurring only once. The length of the CDR3 is 17 residues. Germline V CDR1 and CDR2: MGHRA, YSYEKL. The trim removed 3 bases at V and 2 bases at J, leaving 8 bases unmatched. Worth noting for this clone: Its target is unknown.

Stated time point: week 5, during vaccination. Vaccination comprised doses that each held 300 ug of mutant IDH1 20-mer peptide, plus topical imiquimod. The receptor was derived from a man aged 45-60 years with glioma. The chain combines TRBV4-1 with TRBJ2-1; 9 positions match TRBD2. The sample in question was PBMCs, obtained from a glioma patient whose treatment included an IDH1 peptide vaccine. CDR3 nucleotides: TGCGCCAGCAGCCAGAGGGTAGCGGGGGCCACCTACAATGAGCAGTTCTTC. It translates to CASSQRVAGATYNEQFF.